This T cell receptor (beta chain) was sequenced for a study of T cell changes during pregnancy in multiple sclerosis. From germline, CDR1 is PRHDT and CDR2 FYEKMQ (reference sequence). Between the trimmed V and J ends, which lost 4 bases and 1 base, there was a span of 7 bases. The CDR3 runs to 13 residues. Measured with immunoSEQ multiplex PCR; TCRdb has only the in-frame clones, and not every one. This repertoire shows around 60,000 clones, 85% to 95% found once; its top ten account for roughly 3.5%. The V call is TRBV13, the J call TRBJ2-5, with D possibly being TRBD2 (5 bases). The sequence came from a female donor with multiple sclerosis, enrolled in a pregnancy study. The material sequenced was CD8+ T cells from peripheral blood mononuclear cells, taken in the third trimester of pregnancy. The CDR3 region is CASSSGVQETQYF. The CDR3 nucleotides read TGTGCCAGCAGCTCCGGGGTCCAAGAGACCCAGTACTTC.